These 20 T cell receptor beta chains were all obtained from the same sample, sequenced in a study of blood T cell repertoires in COVID-19. Data came from immunoSEQ multiplex PCR; TCRdb stores just in-frame clones and leaves some out. The sample consists of some 50,000 clones, 88% of them appearing once. Input material: peripheral blood. These receptors were obtained from a human donor in a cohort sampled during active COVID-19.

V usage is TRBV6-2 or TRBV6-3 and J usage is TRBJ1-3; possible D gene TRBD1, 5 bases. The germline V gene encodes CDR1 MNHEY and CDR2 SVGEGT. CDR3 size: 16 residues. V was clipped by 5 bases and J by 4 bases, with 18 bases between them. This CDR3 reads CASSPHRTAAGNTIYF. In nucleotides, the CDR3 is TGTGCCAGCAGTCCCCACAGGACGGCGGCGGGAAACACCATATATTTT.

The gene calls are TRBV25-1 and TRBJ2-3, with D possibly matching TRBD2 (5 bases). Deletions cut 4 bases from V and 3 bases from J, with 14 bases between. CDR3 length equals 15 residues. Germline V gene lookup returns CDR1 MGHDK and CDR2 SYGVNS. The CDR3 is CASSGRGPRTDTQYF. The CDR3 DNA sequence: TGTGCCAGCAGTGGAAGAGGGCCCAGGACAGATACGCAGTATTTT.

The chain couples TRBV10-3 to TRBJ2-6; D may be TRBD1 (6 bases). CDR1 ENHRY and CDR2 SYGVKD come from the germline V gene. The CDR3 extends over 16 amino acids. The V end was cut by 6 bases, the J end by 2 bases, with 14 bases between. CDR3 DNA sequence: TGTGCCATCAGGGGGACATCTCTCACTGGGGCCAACGTCCTGACTTTC. Residues: CAIRGTSLTGANVLTF.

The chain combines TRBV13 with TRBJ2-2; possible D gene TRBD1, 6 bases. The CDR3 length is 13 residues. Trimming removed 5 bases from V and 7 bases from J, with 11 bases in between. Germline loops: CDR1 PRHDT, CDR2 FYEKMQ (reference sequence). CDR3 DNA sequence: TGTGCCAGCAGCCGAAAGGGGGTCGGGGAGCTGTTTTTT. Translated, it gives CASSRKGVGELFF.

The chain carries TRBV6-5 and TRBJ2-3; tentatively, D is TRBD1 (6 bases). Trimming took 6 bases from V and 5 from J, leaving 9 bases between them. The CDR3 length is 12 residues. The germline gives CDR1 MNHEY, CDR2 SVGAGI. CDR3 nucleotides: TGTGCCAGCAGCCGGGACATAGATACGCAGTATTTT. This encodes CASSRDIDTQYF.

The chain employs TRBV25-1 and TRBJ1-3; perhaps TRBD1 as D (6 bases). V was cut by 9 bases and J by 1 base, with 13 bases left in between. Germline CDR1 MGHDK, CDR2 SYGVNS. The CDR3 extends over 14 amino acids. The CDR3 loop is CASHLTGSGNTIYF. The CDR3 coding sequence is TGTGCCAGTCACCTTACAGGGTCTGGAAACACCATATATTTT.

This chain joins TRBV19 and TRBJ2-1; 7 bases align to TRBD2. V dropped 9 bases and J dropped 7; count of bases not matched to a gene: 0. CDR1 is LNHDA and CDR2 is SQIVND in the germline V gene (reference sequence). The length of the CDR3 is 10 residues. The CDR3 region is CASGRNEQFF. The CDR3 coding sequence is TGTGCCAGCGGGAGGAATGAGCAGTTCTTC. The entire variable domain, with the rest obtained from reference TRBV19 and TRBJ2-1, is as follows: DGGITQSPKYLFRKEGQNVTLSCEQNLNHDAMYWYRQDPGQGLRLIYYSQIVNDFQKGDIAEGYSVSREKKESFPLTVTSAQKNPTAFYLCASGRNEQFFGPGTRLTVL.

The V gene is TRBV4-3, the J gene TRBJ2-3, with 8 bases lining up with TRBD2. J was trimmed by 2 bases and V by 1 base; bases with no gene match: 8. Germline loops: CDR1 LGHNA, CDR2 YSLEER. The CDR3 length is 17 residues. CDR3 region: CASSQVSAGGPTDTQYF. Written as DNA, the CDR3 is TGCGCCAGCAGCCAAGTGTCGGCGGGGGGACCCACAGATACGCAGTATTTT.

The chain employs TRBV5-1 and TRBJ2-7, with 8 bases identical to TRBD2. Looked up from germline, CDR1 is SGHRS and CDR2 is YFSETQ. The CDR3 contains 16 residues. V shed 3 bases and J 5 bases; nucleotides not matched to a gene: 13. The CDR3 sequence is CASSWTSGTRINEQYF. The CDR3 coding sequence is TGCGCCAGCAGCTGGACCTCCGGGACTAGAATCAACGAGCAGTACTTC.

This chain joins TRBV7-6 and TRBJ2-5; D is perhaps TRBD1 (5 bases). Germline CDR1 reads SGHVS; CDR2 reads FNYEAQ. The CDR3 has 15 amino acids. V lost 4 bases and J lost 2, with 14 bases in between. This CDR3 is CASSSADSRQETQYF. The CDR3 region has the DNA TGTGCCAGCAGCTCAGCTGACAGCAGGCAAGAGACCCAGTACTTC.

The chain combines TRBV3-1 (or the pseudogene TRBV3-2) with TRBJ2-5, with 9 bases that match TRBD2. V lost 0 bases, J lost 5 bases, and 13 bases stayed unmatched. The CDR3 loop spans 18 amino acids. CDR1 is LGHDT, CDR2 YNNKEL, per germline (reference sequence). The CDR3 coding sequence is TGTGCCAGCAGCCAAGAAATTAGGGTAGCGGGGGCGGATGAGACCCAGTACTTC. Protein: CASSQEIRVAGADETQYF.

The rearrangement uses TRBV7-2 and TRBJ1-2; 10 bases are a match to TRBD1. The J segment lost 8 bases and the V segment lost 6 bases, leaving 6 bases of the junction unmatched. Germline CDR1 reads SGHTA; CDR2 reads FQGNSA. The CDR3 extends over 13 amino acids. DNA of the CDR3: TGTGCCAGCAGTTTGACAGGGGGCGACGGCTACACCTTC. Amino acid sequence: CASSLTGGDGYTF.

As DNA, the CDR3 is TGTGCCAGCAGTTACTCGGGCAGGGATGTGGCAGATACGCAGTATTTT. It codes for CASSYSGRDVADTQYF. The chain joins TRBV6-2 or TRBV6-3 to TRBJ2-3, with a weak D call TRBD1 (5 bases). V lost 0 bases and J 4 bases, leaving 14 bases between the germline ends. The CDR3 is 16 residues long. The V gene's germline CDR1 is MNHEY and CDR2 SVGEGT.

The chain joins TRBV7-9 to TRBJ2-3; 8 positions agree with TRBD2. J gave up 3 bases and V 1 base, and 3 bases lay outside the gene matches. CDR1 SEHNR and CDR2 FQNEAQ come from the germline V gene (reference sequence). The CDR3 has 15 amino acids. CDR3 in amino acids: CASSLGRGATDTQYF. For the CDR3, the DNA is TGTGCCAGCAGCTTAGGGCGGGGGGCAACAGATACGCAGTATTTT.

This clone was counted a few times. The CDR3, as DNA: TGCGCCAGCAGCTTGATCTCAGGCGGAAACACCATATATTTT. It yields the protein CASSLISGGNTIYF. V usage is TRBV5-1 and J usage is TRBJ1-3; no definite D call. The length of the CDR3 is 14 residues. V lost 1 base and J 4 bases, leaving 9 bases between the germline ends. Germline V lookup: CDR1 SGHRS, CDR2 YFSETQ.

The sample holds a few counts of this clone. This chain uses TRBV11-2 with TRBJ1-4; D gene ambiguous. Germline V gives CDR1 SGHAT, CDR2 FQNNGV. V was shortened by 5 bases and J by 10 bases, with 11 bases between the two germline ends. This CDR3 spans 12 amino acids. The DNA of the CDR3 is TGTGCCAGCAGCCAAGATTGGAGAAAACTGTTTTTT. It specifies CASSQDWRKLFF. The whole variable domain, remainder taken from reference TRBV11-2 and TRBJ1-4, is EAGVAQSPRYKIIEKRQSVAFWCNPISGHATLYWYQQILGQGPKLLIQFQNNGVVDDSQLPKDRFSAERLKGVDSTLKIQPAKLEDSAVYLCASSQDWRKLFFGSGTQLSVL.

J is TRBJ2-5 and V is TRBV9; D is possibly TRBD1 (6 bases). Germline CDR1 SGDLS, CDR2 YYNGEE. V was cut by 3 bases and J by 5 bases, with 14 bases left in between. The CDR3 length is 14 residues. The CDR3 sequence is CASSDPGVRETQYF. DNA of the CDR3: TGTGCCAGCAGCGATCCAGGGGTTCGGGAGACCCAGTACTTC. Drawing the rest from reference TRBV9 and TRBJ2-5, the complete variable domain is DSGVTQTPKHLITATGQRVTLRCSPRSGDLSVYWYQQSLDQGLQFLIQYYNGEERAKGNILERFSAQQFPDLHSELNLSSLELGDSALYFCASSDPGVRETQYFGPGTRLLVL.

This rearrangement joins TRBV10-3 to TRBJ2-4; D is ambiguous. The germline CDR1 and CDR2 sequences are ENHRY and SYGVKD. The CDR3 extends over 16 amino acids. V was cut by 2 bases and J by 0 bases, with 11 bases left in between. The CDR3 region has the DNA TGTGCCATCAGTGAGGGTCAGGCCCTAGCCAAAAACATTCAGTACTTC. Its translation: CAISEGQALAKNIQYF.

This clone was observed a handful of times. V gene TRBV6-1 combines with J gene TRBJ1-2; TRBD1 is a possible D gene (5 bases). Germline V CDR1 and CDR2: MNHNS, SASEGT. The CDR3 runs to 13 residues. V lost 1 base, J lost 9 bases, and 12 bases lay in between. The DNA for the CDR3 is TGTGCCAGCAGTGAAGTCAGGGATAGAAGCTACACCTTC. This codes for CASSEVRDRSYTF.

This sequence joins TRBV9 and TRBJ2-7, with 13 bases lining up with TRBD2. The trim removed 10 bases at V and 5 bases at J, leaving 27 bases unmatched. The CDR3 is made up of 20 amino acids. Looked up from germline, CDR1 is SGDLS and CDR2 is YYNGEE. DNA of the CDR3: TGTGCCGGAGCTTGGAGCCGGACTAGCGGGAGAGGTTGTGATCGTGACGAGCAGTACTTC. Its protein is CAGAWSRTSGRGCDRDEQYF.